Each of the 7 T cell receptor beta chains below was sequenced from the same sample in a study of OX40 agonist ivuxolimab in advanced cancers. The data were produced by immunoSEQ multiplex PCR, yet TCRdb's version contains in-frame clones alone and is incomplete. The data contain about 82,000 clones, roughly 92% of them seen just once; the ten biggest clones take up around 0.64%. The specimen was CD4+ or CD8+ T cells sorted from blood, collected in a trial of the OX40 agonist ivuxolimab. The receptor source for this set is an adult with an advanced solid tumor such as melanoma, head and neck, liver or kidney cancer.

The chain combines TRBV7-9 with TRBJ1-2, with TRBD1 identical over 7 bases. With 1 base clipped from V and 6 bases from J, the junction kept 8 bases outside the gene matches. The CDR3 extends over 15 amino acids. In germline, CDR1 is SEHNR, CDR2 FQNEAQ (reference sequence). The CDR3, as DNA: TGTGCCAGCAGCTTAGTATCCGGAGGGGGCGATGGCTACACCTTC. The encoded protein is CASSLVSGGGDGYTF.

In nucleotides, the CDR3 is TGTGCCTGGACGCCTACGAGGGGGGTTGATACGCAGTATTTT. Amino acid sequence: CAWTPTRGVDTQYF. The chain has TRBV30 and TRBJ2-3; possibly TRBD1 or TRBD2 for D (6 bases each). Germline values: CDR1 GTSNPN, CDR2 SVGIG (reference sequence). V dropped 4 bases and J dropped 6 bases, with 17 bases sitting between them. The CDR3 sequence is 14 residues long.

This chain uses TRBV6-1 with TRBJ2-2; the match to TRBD1 covers 11 bases. V was clipped by 7 bases and J by 3 bases; unmatched bases: 4. CDR3 length: 15 amino acids. CDR1 and CDR2 (germline): MNHNS, SASEGT. CDR3 DNA: TGTGCCAGCACAAGGACAGGGGGCGACACCGGGGAGCTGTTTTTT. This translates into CASTRTGGDTGELFF.

V usage is TRBV5-1 and J usage is TRBJ1-4; 7 bases align to TRBD1. The trim removed 2 bases at V and 6 bases at J, leaving 4 bases unmatched. CDR3 length: 14 amino acids. The germline gives CDR1 SGHRS, CDR2 YFSETQ. Here the CDR3 reads CASSFQTGDEKLFF. CDR3 DNA: TGCGCCAGCAGCTTCCAAACAGGGGATGAAAAACTGTTTTTT.

The chain uses TRBV19 and TRBJ2-5, with TRBD2 matching 11 bases. J gave up 5 bases and V 8 bases, and 10 bases lay outside the gene matches. The CDR3 has 15 residues. From germline, CDR1 is LNHDA and CDR2 SQIVND (reference sequence). This CDR3 is CASQTSGVPGETQYF. The CDR3 DNA reads as TGTGCCAGTCAGACTAGCGGGGTCCCGGGGGAGACCCAGTACTTC.

The V gene is TRBV18, the J gene TRBJ2-3, with 7 nucleotides matching TRBD2. Germline CDR1 reads KGHSH; CDR2 reads LQKENI. The CDR3 runs 14 residues. V was clipped by 6 bases and J by 2 bases; unmatched bases: 5. The CDR3 region has the DNA TGTGCCAGCTCCCCTGGGGGGGTCACAGATACGCAGTATTTT. Amino acids: CASSPGGVTDTQYF.

V and J are TRBV6-6 and TRBJ1-1, with D perhaps matching TRBD1 (6 bases). V lost 4 bases and J lost 6, with 15 bases in between. The germline gives CDR1 MNHNY, CDR2 SVGAGI (reference sequence). The CDR3 extends over 14 amino acids. CDR3 bases: TGTGCCAGCAGTTGGGGCCGGGGGGCCGCTGAAGCTTTCTTT. Protein product: CASSWGRGAAEAFF.